The 7 T cell receptor beta chains reported below all come from one sample, sequenced in a study of T-cell reconstitution after alpha-beta-depleted transplantation in children. Preparation of the TCRbeta library involved a method that used unique molecular identifiers. TCRdb recomputed calls from the PCR reads with MiXCR, one row per CDR3 protein. The top ten hold 0.79% of the sample, which has around 670,000 distinct CDR3 sequences, around 13% seen once. The starting material was PBMCs, obtained before TCRalphabeta/CD19-depleted stem cell transplant. The origin of the receptors is a girl aged 2-10 years with congenital amegakaryocytic thrombocytopenia, due to receive a stem cell transplant.

In this sample, this clonotype turned up a few times. This chain uses TRBV4-1 with TRBJ1-4; 10 positions match TRBD1. CDR1 is MGHRA and CDR2 is YSYEKL in the germline V gene. This CDR3 is 18 amino acids long. After removal of 4 bases from V and 0 bases from J, the junction contained 8 bases not matched to a gene. The CDR3 region is CASSRTPGQGTTNEKLFF. The CDR3 coding sequence is TGCGCCAGCAGCCGTACTCCGGGACAGGGGACAACTAATGAAAAACTGTTTTTT.

This clonotype appeared a few times. V gene TRBV5-1 combines with J gene TRBJ2-1; D gene unclear. There are 15 residues in the CDR3. Germline CDR1 and CDR2: SGHRS and YFSETQ. V gave up 0 bases and J gave up 5 bases, with 12 bases separating them. As DNA, the CDR3 is TGCGCCAGCAGCTTGGGTCCACCGGCGGACAATGAGCAGTTCTTC. Protein sequence: CASSLGPPADNEQFF.

The sample holds many counts of this clonotype. The V and J genes are TRBV10-3 and TRBJ2-5; 8 positions match TRBD2. V was clipped by 4 bases and J by 4 bases; unmatched bases: 5. From germline, CDR1 is ENHRY and CDR2 SYGVKD. The CDR3 consists of 14 residues. The DNA of the CDR3 is TGTGCCATCAGTGGGGCCCTAGCGGGAGAGACCCAGTACTTC. Translating gives CAISGALAGETQYF.

As concerns this clonotype: An end of the junction does not agree with germline; a read error may underlie this. The chain is built from TRBV7-8 and TRBJ2-3; D is uncertain. The CDR3 spans 13 residues. CDR1 is SGHVS, CDR2 FQNEAQ, per germline. CDR3 residues: CACSLRFTDTQYF. The CDR3 bases are TGTGCCTGCAGCTTAAGATTTACAGATACGCAGTATTTT.

CDR3 coding DNA: TGCGCCAGCAGTTCCACAAGCGGGAGGGCCGATGAGCAGTTCTTC. Translating gives CASSSTSGRADEQFF. The chain joins TRBV5-1 to TRBJ2-1; TRBD2 aligns across 10 bases. Germline V gene sequence: CDR1 SGHRS, CDR2 YFSETQ. This CDR3 is 15 amino acids long. The V gene end was trimmed by 5 bases and the J gene end by 8 bases; junction bases not matched to a gene: 10.

This clonotype appeared many times. The rearrangement links TRBV5-1 to TRBJ2-3; TRBD2 matches 13 bases. Per the germline V gene, CDR1 is SGHRS and CDR2 is YFSETQ. The CDR3 has 14 residues. The V segment lost 7 bases and the J segment 5 bases; nucleotides outside the gene matches: 4. The CDR3: CASGGLAGIDTQYF. CDR3 bases: TGCGCCAGCGGGGGACTAGCGGGAATAGATACGCAGTATTTT.

This chain connects TRBV20-1 to TRBJ1-1; D is possibly TRBD1 (6 bases). The CDR3 is 12 amino acids. Germline assignment: CDR1 DFQATT and CDR2 SNEGSKA (reference sequence). CDR3 protein: CSMRGGGTEAFF. The CDR3 coding sequence is TGCAGCATGAGGGGAGGGGGCACTGAAGCTTTCTTT.